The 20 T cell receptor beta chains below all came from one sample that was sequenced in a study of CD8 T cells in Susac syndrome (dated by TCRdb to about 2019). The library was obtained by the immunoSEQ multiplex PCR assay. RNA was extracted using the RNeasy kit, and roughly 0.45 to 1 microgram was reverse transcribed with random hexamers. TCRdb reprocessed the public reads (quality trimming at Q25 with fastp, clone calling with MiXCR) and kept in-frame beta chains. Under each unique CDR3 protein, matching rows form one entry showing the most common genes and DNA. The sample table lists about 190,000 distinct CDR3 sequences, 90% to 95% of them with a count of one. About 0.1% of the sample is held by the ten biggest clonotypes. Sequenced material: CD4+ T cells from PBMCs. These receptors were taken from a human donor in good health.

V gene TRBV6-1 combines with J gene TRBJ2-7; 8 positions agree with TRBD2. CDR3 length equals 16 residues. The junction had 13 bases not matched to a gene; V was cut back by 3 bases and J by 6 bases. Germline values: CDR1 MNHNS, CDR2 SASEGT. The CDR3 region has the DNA TGTGCCAGCAGTGACGGCGGAAGCGGGAGCCGTAGCGAGCAGTACGTC. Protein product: CASSDGGSGSRSEQYV.

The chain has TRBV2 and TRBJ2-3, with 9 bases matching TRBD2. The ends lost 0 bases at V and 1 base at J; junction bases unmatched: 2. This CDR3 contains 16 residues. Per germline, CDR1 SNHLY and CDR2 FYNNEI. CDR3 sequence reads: CASSEAVAGGTDTQYF. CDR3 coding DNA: TGTGCCAGCAGTGAAGCGGTAGCGGGGGGCACAGATACGCAGTATTTT.

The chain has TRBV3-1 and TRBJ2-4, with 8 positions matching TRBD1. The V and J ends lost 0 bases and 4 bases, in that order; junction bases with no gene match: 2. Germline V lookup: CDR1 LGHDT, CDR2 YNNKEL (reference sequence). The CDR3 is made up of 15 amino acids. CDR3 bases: TGTGCCAGCAGCCAAGAAGGGACAGGAAAAAACATTCAGTACTTC. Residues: CASSQEGTGKNIQYF.

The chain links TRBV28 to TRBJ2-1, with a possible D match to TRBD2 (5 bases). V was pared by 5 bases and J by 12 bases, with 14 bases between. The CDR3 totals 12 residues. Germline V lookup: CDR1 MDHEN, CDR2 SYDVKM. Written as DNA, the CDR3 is TGTGCCAGCAGTGCCGTCGCCCGGGGGCAGTTCTTC. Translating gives CASSAVARGQFF.

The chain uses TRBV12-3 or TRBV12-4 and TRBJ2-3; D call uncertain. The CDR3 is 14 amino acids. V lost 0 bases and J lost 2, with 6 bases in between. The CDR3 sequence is CASSLAAPTDTQYF. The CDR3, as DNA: TGTGCCAGCAGTTTAGCAGCGCCCACAGATACGCAGTATTTT.

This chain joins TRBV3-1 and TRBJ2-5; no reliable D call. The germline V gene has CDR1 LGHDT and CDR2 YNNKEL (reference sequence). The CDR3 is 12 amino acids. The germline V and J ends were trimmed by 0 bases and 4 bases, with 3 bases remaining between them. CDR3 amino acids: CASSQDTETQYF. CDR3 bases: TGTGCCAGCAGCCAAGATACAGAGACCCAGTACTTC.

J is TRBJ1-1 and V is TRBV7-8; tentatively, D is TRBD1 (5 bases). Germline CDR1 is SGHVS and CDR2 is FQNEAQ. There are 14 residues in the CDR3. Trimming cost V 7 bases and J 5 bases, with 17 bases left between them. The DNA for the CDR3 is TGTGCCAGCACATTGGGGGGATCTGAGACTGAAGCTTTCTTT. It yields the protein CASTLGGSETEAFF.

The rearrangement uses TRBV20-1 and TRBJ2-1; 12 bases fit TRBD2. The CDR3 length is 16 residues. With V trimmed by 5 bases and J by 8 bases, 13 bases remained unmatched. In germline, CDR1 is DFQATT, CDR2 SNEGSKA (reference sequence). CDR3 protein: CSAARLAGDPAHEQFF. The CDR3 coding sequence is TGCAGTGCTGCCCGACTAGCGGGAGATCCGGCCCATGAGCAGTTCTTC.

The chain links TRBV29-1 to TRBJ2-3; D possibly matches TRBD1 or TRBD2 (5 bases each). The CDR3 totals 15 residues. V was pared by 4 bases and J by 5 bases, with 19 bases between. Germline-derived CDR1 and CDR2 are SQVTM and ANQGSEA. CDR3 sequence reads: CSVGHYGSGGDTQYF. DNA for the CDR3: TGCAGCGTTGGTCACTACGGGTCTGGGGGAGATACGCAGTATTTT.

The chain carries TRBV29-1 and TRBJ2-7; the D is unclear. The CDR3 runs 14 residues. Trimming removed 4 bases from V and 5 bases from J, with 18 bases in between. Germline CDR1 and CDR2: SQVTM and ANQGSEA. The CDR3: CSVAKALQQNEQYF. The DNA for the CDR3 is TGCAGCGTTGCCAAGGCCTTACAGCAAAACGAGCAGTACTTC.

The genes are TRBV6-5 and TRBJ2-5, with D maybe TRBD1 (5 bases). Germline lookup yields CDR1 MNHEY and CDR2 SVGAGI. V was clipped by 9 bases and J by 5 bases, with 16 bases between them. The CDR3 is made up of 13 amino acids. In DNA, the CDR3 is TGTGCCAGTACCAGGACACCGAGGGAGACCCAGTACTTC. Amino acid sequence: CASTRTPRETQYF.

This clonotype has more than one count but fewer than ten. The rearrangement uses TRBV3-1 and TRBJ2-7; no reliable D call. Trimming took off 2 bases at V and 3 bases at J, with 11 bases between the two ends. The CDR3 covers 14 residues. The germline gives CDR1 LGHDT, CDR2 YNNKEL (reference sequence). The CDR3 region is CASSQSPASYEQYV. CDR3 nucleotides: TGTGCCAGCAGCCAATCCCCAGCGAGCTACGAGCAGTACGTC.

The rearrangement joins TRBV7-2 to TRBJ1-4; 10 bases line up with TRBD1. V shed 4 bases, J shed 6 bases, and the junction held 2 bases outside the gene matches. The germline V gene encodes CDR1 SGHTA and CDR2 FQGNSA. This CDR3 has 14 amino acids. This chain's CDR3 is CASSSGTGDEKLFF. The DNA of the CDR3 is TGTGCCAGCAGCTCCGGGACAGGGGATGAAAAACTGTTTTTT. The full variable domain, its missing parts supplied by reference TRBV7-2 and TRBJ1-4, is GAGVSQSPSNKVTEKGKDVELRCDPISGHTALYWYRQSLGQGLEFLIYFQGNSAPDKSGLPSDRFSAERTGGSVSTLTIQRTQQEDSAVYLCASSSGTGDEKLFFGSGTQLSVL.

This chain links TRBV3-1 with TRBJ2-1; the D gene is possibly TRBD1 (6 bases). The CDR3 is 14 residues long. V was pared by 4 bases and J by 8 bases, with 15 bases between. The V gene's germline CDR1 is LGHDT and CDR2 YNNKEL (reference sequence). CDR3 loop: CASSPLHRVHEQFF. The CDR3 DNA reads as TGTGCCAGCAGCCCTCTCCACAGGGTCCATGAGCAGTTCTTC.

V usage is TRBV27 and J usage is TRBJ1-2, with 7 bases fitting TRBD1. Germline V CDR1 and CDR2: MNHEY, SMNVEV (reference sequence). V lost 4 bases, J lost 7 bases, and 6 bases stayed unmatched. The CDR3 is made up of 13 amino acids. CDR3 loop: CASSSDRDGGYTF. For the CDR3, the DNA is TGTGCCAGCAGTTCCGACAGGGATGGTGGCTACACCTTC.

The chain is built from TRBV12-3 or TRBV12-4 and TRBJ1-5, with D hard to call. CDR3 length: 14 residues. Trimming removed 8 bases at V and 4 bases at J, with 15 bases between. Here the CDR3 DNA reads TGTGCCAGCTCTTTACATATCGGGAATCAGCCCCAGCATTTT. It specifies CASSLHIGNQPQHF.

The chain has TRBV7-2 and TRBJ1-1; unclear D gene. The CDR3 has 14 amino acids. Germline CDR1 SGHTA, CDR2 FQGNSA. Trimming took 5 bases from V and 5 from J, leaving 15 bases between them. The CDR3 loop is CASSPEGLWTEAFF. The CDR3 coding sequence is TGTGCCAGCAGCCCTGAGGGTCTATGGACTGAAGCTTTCTTT.

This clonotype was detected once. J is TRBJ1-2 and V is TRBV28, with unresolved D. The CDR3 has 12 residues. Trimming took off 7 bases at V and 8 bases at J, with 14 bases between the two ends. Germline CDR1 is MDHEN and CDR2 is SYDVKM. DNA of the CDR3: TGTGCCAGCACCCTTCGGGAGGCCGGCTACACCTTC. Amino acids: CASTLREAGYTF.

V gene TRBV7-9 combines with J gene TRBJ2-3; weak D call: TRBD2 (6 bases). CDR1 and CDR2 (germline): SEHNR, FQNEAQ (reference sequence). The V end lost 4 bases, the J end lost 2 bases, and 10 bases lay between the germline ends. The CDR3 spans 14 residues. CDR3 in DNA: TGTGCCAGCAGCTGGGACTTACCCACAGATACGCAGTATTTT. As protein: CASSWDLPTDTQYF.

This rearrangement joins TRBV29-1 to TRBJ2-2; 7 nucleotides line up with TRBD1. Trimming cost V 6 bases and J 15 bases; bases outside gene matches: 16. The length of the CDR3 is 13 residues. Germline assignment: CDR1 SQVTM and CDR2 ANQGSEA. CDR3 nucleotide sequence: TGCAGCGTAGGGACAGCGACACCGGGGTTGGTGTTTTTT. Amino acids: CSVGTATPGLVFF.